Listed below are T cell receptor beta chains from one sample, sequenced in a study of blood T cell repertoires in COVID-19. Method: immunoSEQ multiplex PCR; TCRdb's copy keeps in-frame clones and lacks some. The profile shows about 30,000 clones, around 95% of them singletons. Sequencing was carried out using peripheral blood. All receptors derive from a human donor with active COVID-19. The donor label of this sample is uncertain. Both conserved end residues are part of each CDR3. The D gene is left open where the match is weak.

TRBV6-5,TRBD2,TRBJ2-7,TGTGCCAGCCAGGGACTAGCGGACTCCTACGAGCAGTACTTC,CASQGLADSYEQYF
TRBV12-3/TRBV12-4,TRBD1,TRBJ2-1,TGTGCCAGCAGCGACAGGGGGCGAGATGAGCAGTTCTTC,CASSDRGRDEQFF
TRBV30,NA,TRBJ2-7,TGTGCCTGGAGTGTATGGCGGGACGAGCAGTACTTC,CAWSVWRDEQYF
TRBV20-1,NA,TRBJ2-3,TGCAGGTCAGGAACAGATACGCAGTATTTT,CRSGTDTQYF
TRBV24-1,NA,TRBJ2-3,TGTGCCACCAGCGGACAAGGGGCTCTCGGAGATACGCAGTATTTT,CATSGQGALGDTQYF
TRBV6-5,TRBD1,TRBJ1-6,TGTGCCAGCAGGCCCGGGACAGGGGAACTGGCCCTCCACTTT,CASRPGTGELALHF
TRBV11-1,TRBD2,TRBJ2-7,TGTGCCAGCAGCTTAGGCCTAGCGGTCTCCTACGAGCAGTACTTC,CASSLGLAVSYEQYF
TRBV25-1,NA,TRBJ2-6,TGTGCCAGCAGTGGATCCCCCAGTGGGGCCAACGTCCTGACTTTC,CASSGSPSGANVLTF
TRBV30,TRBD1,TRBJ1-5,TGTGCCTGGAGTGTTGGGACAGGAAATCAGCCCCAGCATTTT,CAWSVGTGNQPQHF
TRBV27,TRBD2,TRBJ2-7,TGTGCCAGCAGTTCCCGGACTCCAGCGGGAGGCTACGAGCAGTACTTC,CASSSRTPAGGYEQYF